This T cell receptor (beta chain) was found in a study of blood T cell repertoires in COVID-19. Study in general: Both acute and convalescent COVID-19 samples were obtained from the United States, Italy and Spain. PBMCs, B-cell-depleted T cells, or T cells were the source of the cDNA or gDNA that made up the material.

Authors' analysis steps: Amplification from reference gene primers served as the basis for estimated nucleated cell counts. Libraries were prepared by immunoSEQ multiplex PCR; TCRdb keeps only in-frame clonotypes and omits some of them. That table is the source of V, J and clone size, and D and trimming were worked out from the DNA. Among about 140,000 clones listed, around 84% were seen once. The CDR3 sequence is 14 residues long. V shed 2 bases, J shed 7 bases, and the junction held 3 bases outside the gene matches. From germline, CDR1 is SGHNT and CDR2 YYREEE (reference sequence). The gene calls are TRBV5-4 and TRBJ2-1; 10 positions match TRBD2. Sequencing was performed on peripheral blood. The clonotype originates from a woman aged 60-70 years with acute or convalescent COVID-19. The CDR3 is CASSFPSGGNEQFF. CDR3 bases: TGTGCCAGCAGCTTTCCTAGCGGGGGAAATGAGCAGTTCTTC. Using reference TRBV5-4 and TRBJ2-1 for the parts outside the CDR3, the full variable domain is ETGVTQSPTHLIKTRGQQVTLRCSSQSGHNTVSWYQQALGQGPQFIFQYYREEENGRGNFPPRFSGLQFPNYSSELNVNALELDDSALYLCASSFPSGGNEQFFGPGTRLTVL.